This record looks at one T cell receptor (beta chain) sequence and its context. Antigen unknown. The record originates from a study of cytomegalovirus exposure and HLA in healthy donors. The repertoire was sequenced with immunoSEQ multiplex PCR; TCRdb's copy has only in-frame clones and lacks some. The sample records approximately 160,000 clones, around nine tenths being singletons. General study results and limits: Three chains linked to CMV were shown in vitro to be specific for CMV antigens. It was approximately 150 TCR beta chains that were listed as cytomegalovirus-associated. Subsequent analysis revealed that first-cohort TCR clusters tended to co-occur in the roughly 120 validation repertoires.

Sequenced: PBMCs. The TCR originated in a woman aged 18 to 35 in good health and CMV-seropositive.

CDR3 loop: CASSLLANPNQPQHF. CDR3 DNA: TGTGCCAGCAGCTTGCTCGCGAACCCCAATCAGCCCCAGCATTTT. The chain uses TRBV5-5 and TRBJ1-5, with D unclear. V was trimmed by 1 base and J by 3 bases, leaving 11 bases between them. The CDR3 is made up of 15 amino acids. Germline CDR1 reads SGHKS; CDR2 reads YYEKEE (reference sequence).